This T cell receptor (beta chain) originates from a study of T cell clones after liver transplantation. Overall study: Liver transplant recipients had immunosuppression withdrawal attempted within 2 years. A pre-transplant mixed lymphocyte reaction with TCRbeta sequencing defined graft-donor-reactive clones followed in post-transplant blood. HCV positivity affected three of eight recipients; the rest lacked autoimmune or viral indications. Without induction therapy, subjects received standard immunosuppression until 12-24 months post-transplant.

The data were produced by immunoSEQ multiplex PCR, yet TCRdb's version contains in-frame clones alone and is incomplete. The top ten clones hold roughly 0.54% of a sample with 68,000 or so clones, about four fifths of them seen once. The CDR3 spans 13 residues. The germline CDR1 and CDR2 sequences are SGHTA and FQGNSA. The J segment lost 4 bases and the V segment lost 4 bases, leaving 3 bases of the junction unmatched. Sequenced here: CD4+ T cells from blood, sampled before liver transplant. This chain links TRBV7-2 with TRBJ1-1; 7 nucleotides line up with TRBD1. The TCR originated in a human donor who received a liver transplant. CDR3 protein: CASSSHRGTEAFF. For the CDR3, the DNA is TGTGCCAGCAGCTCTCACAGGGGCACTGAAGCTTTCTTT.